The 32 T cell receptor beta chains reported below all come from one sample, sequenced in a study of cytomegalovirus exposure and HLA in healthy donors. The study ran its PCR with 60 Vbeta and 13 Jbeta primers. Clones were sequenced by immunoSEQ multiplex PCR, and TCRdb holds only the in-frame ones, with some missing. Of roughly 120,000 clones listed, around 83% are singletons. The specimen was PBMCs. These receptor sequences come from a woman aged 18-30 years in good health and CMV-seropositive.

This chain's CDR3 is CASSPWRRGNEQFF. The CDR3 nucleotides read TGTGCCAGCAGCCCCTGGCGGAGAGGTAATGAGCAGTTCTTC. The chain carries TRBV6-5 and TRBJ2-1; the D is unclear. This CDR3 spans 14 amino acids. Germline V gene sequence: CDR1 MNHEY, CDR2 SVGAGI. The V and J ends lost 6 bases and 7 bases respectively, with 16 bases between them.

This chain uses TRBV6-1 with TRBJ1-2; D not certain. The CDR3 has 13 amino acids. V dropped 5 bases and J dropped 7 bases, with 14 bases sitting between them. CDR1 and CDR2 (germline): MNHNS, SASEGT. This CDR3 reads CASSPDVEGGYTF. The CDR3 DNA reads TGTGCCAGCAGTCCCGACGTAGAGGGTGGCTACACCTTC.

A word on this clone: The junction departs from germline at one end; a sequencing error may be responsible. This chain links TRBV7-9 with TRBJ2-5; D is uncertain. The CDR3 is 12 amino acids. In germline, CDR1 is SEHNR, CDR2 FQNEAQ (reference sequence). The DNA of the CDR3 is TGTTCCAGCAGCTTAGGAGAAGAGACCCAGTACTTC. It codes for CSSSLGEETQYF.

V usage is TRBV27 and J usage is TRBJ1-1; D perhaps matches TRBD1 (5 bases). V was clipped by 0 bases and J by 2 bases, with 10 bases between them. The CDR3 sequence is 15 residues long. Germline-derived CDR1 and CDR2 are MNHEY and SMNVEV (reference sequence). CDR3 amino acids: CASSLSAGQNTEAFF. In nucleotides, the CDR3 is TGTGCCAGCAGTTTATCCGCGGGGCAAAACACTGAAGCTTTCTTT.

This clone was counted only a few times. The chain employs TRBV14 and TRBJ2-1; D is ambiguous. The germline gives CDR1 SGHDN, CDR2 FVKESK. V shed 1 base and J shed 2 bases, with 9 bases lying between them. This CDR3 region has 15 residues. In DNA form, the CDR3 reads TGTGCCAGCAGCCAAGGATTTAGCACCTACAATGAGCAGTTCTTC. Its protein product is CASSQGFSTYNEQFF. The whole variable domain, filled in from reference TRBV14 and TRBJ2-1, reads EAGVTQFPSHSVIEKGQTVTLRCDPISGHDNLYWYRRVMGKEIKFLLHFVKESKQDESGMPNNRFLAERTGGTYSTLKVQPAELEDSGVYFCASSQGFSTYNEQFFGPGTRLTVL.

This chain uses TRBV6-1 with TRBJ2-5, with D possibly matching TRBD2 (6 bases). From germline, CDR1 is MNHNS and CDR2 SASEGT. The CDR3 sequence is 15 residues long. With 1 base removed from V and 5 bases from J, the gap between germline ends came to 14 bases. In DNA, the CDR3 is TGTGCCAGCAGTGAAGGAGGGCTAGCGTGGGAGACCCAGTACTTC. Amino acid sequence: CASSEGGLAWETQYF.

The chain recombines TRBV7-9 with TRBJ2-1; TRBD2 aligns across 15 bases. This CDR3 is built from 15 residues. Germline V gives CDR1 SEHNR, CDR2 FQNEAQ (reference sequence). Germline trimming cut 3 bases from V and 11 bases from J; bases unmatched to any gene: 5. CDR3 sequence reads: CASSFGGLAGGKQFF. Written as DNA, the CDR3 is TGTGCCAGCAGCTTTGGGGGACTAGCGGGGGGTAAGCAGTTCTTC.

V usage is TRBV4-1 and J usage is TRBJ2-5, with D uncertain. The J call may be faulty, since TRBJ2-7 better matches the DNA end. The CDR3 spans 13 residues. Germline CDR1 is MGHRA and CDR2 is YSYEKL. The CDR3 loop reads CASSQEVVYEQYF. DNA of the CDR3: TGCGCCAGCAGCCAAGAAGTAGTCTACGAGCAGTACTTC.

This clone was recorded only once. The chain combines TRBV7-3 with TRBJ2-7; no firm D call. The CDR3 runs 13 residues. V dropped 1 base and J dropped 5 bases, with 9 bases sitting between them. From germline, CDR1 is SGHTA and CDR2 FQGTGA. CDR3 sequence (DNA): TGTGCCAGCAGCTTAAATGCGGTGCACGAGCAGTACTTC. This translates into CASSLNAVHEQYF.

This chain connects TRBV6-6 to TRBJ2-7; D is perhaps TRBD2 (5 bases). V shed 8 bases and J shed 0 bases, with 11 bases lying between them. CDR3 length: 13 amino acids. Germline V gene sequence: CDR1 MNHNY, CDR2 SVGAGI (reference sequence). The CDR3: CASRGEPSYEQYF. CDR3 nucleotide sequence: TGTGCCAGCCGGGGTGAACCCTCCTACGAGCAGTACTTC.

This chain links TRBV6-1 with TRBJ2-3; 13 positions agree with TRBD2. There are 15 residues in the CDR3. Trimming took 6 bases from V and 6 from J; bases not matched to a gene: 6. Germline V CDR1 and CDR2: MNHNS, SASEGT. Here the CDR3 reads CASSQTSGGVDTQYF. Here the CDR3 DNA reads TGTGCCAGCAGCCAAACTAGCGGGGGGGTGGATACGCAGTATTTT.

Points on this clone: One end of the junction is discordant with germline, which a read error may explain. The chain joins TRBV7-9 to TRBJ2-7; TRBD1 is a possible D gene (5 bases). From germline, CDR1 is SEHNR and CDR2 FQNEAQ (reference sequence). This CDR3 is built from 11 residues. As DNA, the CDR3 is TGTTCCAGCAGCTTAGGGGCCGAGCAGTACTTC. This sequence encodes CSSSLGAEQYF.

The rearrangement joins TRBV7-3 to TRBJ1-1; tentative D call: TRBD1 (6 bases). CDR3 length: 13 amino acids. Deletions cut 3 bases from V and 4 bases from J, with 9 bases between. The germline gives CDR1 SGHTA, CDR2 FQGTGA. The CDR3, as DNA: TGTGCCAGCAGCTTCACGGACAGCACTGAAGCTTTCTTT. Protein product: CASSFTDSTEAFF.

V gene TRBV7-9 combines with J gene TRBJ1-2; TRBD1 is a possible D gene (5 bases). The V gene lost 5 bases and the J gene lost 4 bases, with 8 bases spanning the gap. The CDR3 length is 12 residues. CDR1 SEHNR and CDR2 FQNEAQ come from the germline V gene (reference sequence). The CDR3 DNA sequence: TGTGCCAGCAGCGGGGGGATCTATGGCTACACCTTC. Its translation is CASSGGIYGYTF.

The chain combines TRBV5-1 with TRBJ2-5, with D possibly TRBD1 on 6 matching bases. V dropped 4 bases and J dropped 5 bases, with 12 bases sitting between them. The length of the CDR3 is 13 residues. Germline V gene lookup returns CDR1 SGHRS and CDR2 YFSETQ. CDR3 bases: TGCGCCAGCAGCAGGACAGTTTTGGAGACCCAGTACTTC. It yields the protein CASSRTVLETQYF.

The rearrangement joins TRBV28 to TRBJ2-1; tentative D call: TRBD1 (6 bases). Germline V gene data show CDR1 as MDHEN and CDR2 as SYDVKM. The CDR3 contains 16 residues. Trimming pared 6 bases from V and 1 base from J, leaving 16 bases between. The DNA for the CDR3 is TGTGCCAGCAGCCCCTCCGGGACAAAGTCCTACAATGAGCAGTTCTTC. Protein sequence: CASSPSGTKSYNEQFF. The variable domain in full, with the rest retrieved from reference TRBV28 and TRBJ2-1, is DVKVTQSSRYLVKRTGEKVFLECVQDMDHENMFWYRQDPGLGLRLIYFSYDVKMKEKGDIPEGYSVSREKKERFSLILESASTNQTSMYLCASSPSGTKSYNEQFFGPGTRLTVL.

This chain uses TRBV7-6 with TRBJ1-1, with TRBD1 matching over 7 bases. The CDR3 loop spans 13 amino acids. The germline V gene has CDR1 SGHVS and CDR2 FNYEAQ. V lost 3 bases to trimming and J lost 3 bases; unmatched junction nucleotides: 1. This CDR3 reads CASSLTGYTEAFF. In nucleotides, the CDR3 is TGTGCCAGCAGCTTGACAGGGTACACTGAAGCTTTCTTT.

The V and J genes are TRBV4-1 and TRBJ2-2; no firm D call. CDR3 length: 12 residues. Trimming removed 5 bases at V and 10 bases at J, with 11 bases between. Germline V gene lookup returns CDR1 MGHRA and CDR2 YSYEKL. CDR3 in DNA: TGCGCCAGCAGCTCGAGTCCTACGGAGCTGTTTTTT. This gives the protein CASSSSPTELFF.

In this sample, this clone turned up once. V usage is TRBV4-1 and J usage is TRBJ2-1; no firm D call. V gave up 3 bases and J gave up 6 bases, with 9 bases separating them. The CDR3 has 13 residues. From germline, CDR1 is MGHRA and CDR2 YSYEKL. The CDR3 nucleotides are TGCGCCAGCAGCCAGGGTCGAGGCAATGAGCAGTTCTTC. Amino acids: CASSQGRGNEQFF.

This clone was counted only a few times. The CDR3 sequence: CASSRGQGYNSPLHF. Here the CDR3 DNA reads TGCGCCAGCAGCCGGGGACAGGGGTATAATTCACCCCTCCACTTT. The chain has TRBV4-1 and TRBJ1-6, with 10 bases identical to TRBD1. The CDR3 consists of 15 residues. The germline V gene has CDR1 MGHRA and CDR2 YSYEKL. V shed 4 bases, J shed 4 bases, and the junction held 1 base outside the gene matches.

The V gene is TRBV18, the J gene TRBJ1-3; 9 bases map to TRBD1. This CDR3 has 16 amino acids. Germline V CDR1 and CDR2: KGHSH, LQKENI. With V trimmed by 2 bases and J by 4 bases, 6 bases remained unmatched. The CDR3: CASSPGTGSSGNTIYF. In DNA, the CDR3 is TGTGCCAGCTCACCAGGGACAGGGAGCTCCGGAAACACCATATATTTT.

The chain combines TRBV5-1 with TRBJ1-1; a possible D gene is TRBD1 (5 bases). This CDR3 spans 13 amino acids. The germline V gene has CDR1 SGHRS and CDR2 YFSETQ. V lost 5 bases and J 2 bases, leaving 10 bases between the germline ends. CDR3 in DNA: TGCGCCAGCAGGTGGCAGGGAAACACTGAAGCTTTCTTT. It specifies CASRWQGNTEAFF.

Regarding this clone: Sequence at one end of the junction differs from germline and may be a read error. The chain uses TRBV30 and TRBJ1-2; D not certain. CDR3 length equals 8 residues. CDR1 is GTSNPN, CDR2 SVGIG, per germline (reference sequence). CDR3 nucleotide sequence: TGTGCCTTATCGTACAAGATCTTC. Amino acid sequence: CALSYKIF.

The rearrangement joins TRBV7-9 to TRBJ1-6, with 10 bases lining up with TRBD1. CDR1 and CDR2 from the germline V gene are SEHNR and FQNEAQ (reference sequence). V shed 0 bases and J 7 bases; nucleotides not matched to a gene: 3. The CDR3 runs 16 residues. The CDR3 DNA reads TGTGCCAGCAGCTTAGCGGGACAGGGGTGGAATTCACCCCTCCACTTT. Translating gives CASSLAGQGWNSPLHF.

The chain recombines TRBV18 with TRBJ2-1, with TRBD1 matching 10 bases. The CDR3 sequence is 14 residues long. The V gene's germline CDR1 is KGHSH and CDR2 LQKENI. The J segment lost 7 bases and the V segment lost 6 bases, leaving 6 bases of the junction unmatched. The DNA for the CDR3 is TGTGCCAGCTCCGGACAGGGGGTGAGGAATGAGCAGTTCTTC. As protein: CASSGQGVRNEQFF. The entire variable domain, with the rest obtained from reference TRBV18 and TRBJ2-1, is as follows: NAGVMQNPRHLVRRRGQEARLRCSPMKGHSHVYWYRQLPEEGLKFMVYLQKENIIDESGMPKERFSAEFPKEGPSILRIQQVVRGDSAAYFCASSGQGVRNEQFFGPGTRLTVL.

The V call is TRBV11-2, the J call TRBJ2-3; TRBD2 is a possible D gene (6 bases). Germline CDR1 SGHAT, CDR2 FQNNGV. This CDR3 has 16 residues. Deletions cut 5 bases from V and 2 bases from J, with 17 bases between. The CDR3 DNA reads TGTGCCAGCAGCCCTGCCGGGGGAGACTACACAGATACGCAGTATTTT. Translation: CASSPAGGDYTDTQYF.

The chain links TRBV27 to TRBJ1-5, with no clear D. The CDR3 extends over 14 amino acids. Trimming removed 3 bases at V and 5 bases at J, with 11 bases between. Germline lookup yields CDR1 MNHEY and CDR2 SMNVEV (reference sequence). CDR3 bases: TGTGCCAGCAGTTTGAGGCCGCCTGATCAGCCCCAGCATTTT. This sequence encodes CASSLRPPDQPQHF.

This chain uses TRBV28 with TRBJ2-5, with 12 nucleotides matching TRBD2. Germline CDR1 reads MDHEN; CDR2 reads SYDVKM. Unmatched junction bases numbered 3, after V lost 5 bases and J lost 2 bases. The length of the CDR3 is 15 residues. Here the CDR3 reads CASSQGLAGQETQYF. CDR3 nucleotide sequence: TGTGCCAGCAGTCAAGGACTAGCGGGGCAAGAGACCCAGTACTTC.

The chain combines TRBV29-1 with TRBJ2-6; D possibly corresponds to TRBD1 (6 bases). This CDR3 has 16 residues. V shed 7 bases and J shed 1 base, with 17 bases lying between them. Germline V lookup: CDR1 SQVTM, CDR2 ANQGSEA. Here the CDR3 reads CSATRDTDSGANVLTF. The CDR3 region has the DNA TGCAGCGCCACCAGGGACACCGATTCTGGGGCCAACGTCCTGACTTTC.

Details on this clone: This may be a read error, as it is one base from a much larger clone. This chain joins TRBV6-5 and TRBJ2-7; D is ambiguous. Trimming stripped 5 bases from V and 3 bases from J, with 8 bases between. The CDR3 runs 12 residues. CDR1 and CDR2 (germline): MNHEY, SVGAGI. CDR3 loop: CASSTGNYEQYF. CDR3 DNA sequence: TGTGCCAGCAGTACGGGTAACTACGAGCAGTACTTC.

This chain connects TRBV6-4 to TRBJ2-7; TRBD2 agrees at 9 bases. The CDR3 extends over 13 amino acids. From germline, CDR1 is MRHNA and CDR2 SNTAGT. The V segment lost 5 bases and the J segment 6 bases; nucleotides outside the gene matches: 5. The chain's CDR3 is CASSSSGGREQYF. DNA of the CDR3: TGTGCCAGCAGTTCCAGCGGGGGGCGCGAGCAGTACTTC.

This clone was seen only once. The chain employs TRBV5-8 and TRBJ2-7; TRBD1 agrees at 9 bases. J lost 3 bases, V lost 2 bases, and 3 bases had no gene match. The germline V gene has CDR1 SGHTS and CDR2 YDEGEE. This CDR3 comprises 14 residues. This CDR3 reads CASSFGTGFYEQYF. DNA for the CDR3: TGTGCCAGCAGCTTTGGGACAGGGTTCTACGAGCAGTACTTC.